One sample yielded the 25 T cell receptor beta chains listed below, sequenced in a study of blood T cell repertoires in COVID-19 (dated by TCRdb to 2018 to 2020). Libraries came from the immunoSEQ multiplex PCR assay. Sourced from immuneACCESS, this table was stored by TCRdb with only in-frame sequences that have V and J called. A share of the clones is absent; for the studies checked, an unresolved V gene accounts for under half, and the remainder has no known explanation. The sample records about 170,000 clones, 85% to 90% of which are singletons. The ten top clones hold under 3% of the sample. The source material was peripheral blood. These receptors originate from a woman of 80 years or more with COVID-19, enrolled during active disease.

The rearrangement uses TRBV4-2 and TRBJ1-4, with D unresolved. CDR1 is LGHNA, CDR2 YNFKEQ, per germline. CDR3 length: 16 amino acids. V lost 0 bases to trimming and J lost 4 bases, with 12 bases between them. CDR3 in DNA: TGTGCCAGCAGCCAAGATCCCGCCAGTGGTAATGAAAAACTGTTTTTT. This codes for CASSQDPASGNEKLFF.

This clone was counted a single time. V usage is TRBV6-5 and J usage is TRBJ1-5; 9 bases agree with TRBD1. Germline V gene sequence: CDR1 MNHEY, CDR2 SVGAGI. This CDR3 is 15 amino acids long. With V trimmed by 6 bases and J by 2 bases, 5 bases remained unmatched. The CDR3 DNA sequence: TGTGCCAGCAGGCCAACAGGGGGCGGCAATCAGCCCCAGCATTTT. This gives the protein CASRPTGGGNQPQHF.

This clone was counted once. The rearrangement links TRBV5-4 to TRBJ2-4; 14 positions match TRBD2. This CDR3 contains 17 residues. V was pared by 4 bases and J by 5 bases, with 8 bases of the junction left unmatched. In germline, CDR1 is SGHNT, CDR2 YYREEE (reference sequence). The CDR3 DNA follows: TGTGCCAGCAGCCCTGGGACTAGCGGGAGTCTCCAAAACATTCAGTACTTC. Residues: CASSPGTSGSLQNIQYF.

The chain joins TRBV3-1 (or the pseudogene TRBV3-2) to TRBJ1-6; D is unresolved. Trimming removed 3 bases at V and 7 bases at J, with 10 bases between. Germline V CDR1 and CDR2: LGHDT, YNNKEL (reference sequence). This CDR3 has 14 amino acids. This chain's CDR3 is CASSHGLRNSPLHF. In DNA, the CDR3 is TGTGCCAGCAGCCACGGGTTGAGGAATTCACCCCTCCACTTT.

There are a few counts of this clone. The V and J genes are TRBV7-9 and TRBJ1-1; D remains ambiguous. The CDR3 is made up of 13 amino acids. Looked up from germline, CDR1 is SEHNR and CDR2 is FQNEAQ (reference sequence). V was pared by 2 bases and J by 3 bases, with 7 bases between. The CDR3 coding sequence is TGTGCCAGCAGCTTAACCCGGGACACTGAAGCTTTCTTT. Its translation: CASSLTRDTEAFF.

The chain's CDR3 is CASSTDSYITQYF. CDR3 nucleotide sequence: TGTGCCAGCAGTACCGACAGCTACATTACGCAGTATTTT. V usage is TRBV7-9 and J usage is TRBJ2-3; TRBD1 is a possible D gene (5 bases). CDR1 is SEHNR and CDR2 is FQNEAQ in the germline V gene (reference sequence). V was clipped by 6 bases and J by 8 bases, with 15 bases between them. The CDR3 totals 13 residues.

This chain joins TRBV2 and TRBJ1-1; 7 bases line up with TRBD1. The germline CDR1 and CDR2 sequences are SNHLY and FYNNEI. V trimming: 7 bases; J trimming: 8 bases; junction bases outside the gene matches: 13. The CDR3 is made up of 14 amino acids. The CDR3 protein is CASKKGAPVREAFF. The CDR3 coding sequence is TGTGCCAGCAAAAAGGGGGCACCGGTTCGCGAAGCTTTCTTT.

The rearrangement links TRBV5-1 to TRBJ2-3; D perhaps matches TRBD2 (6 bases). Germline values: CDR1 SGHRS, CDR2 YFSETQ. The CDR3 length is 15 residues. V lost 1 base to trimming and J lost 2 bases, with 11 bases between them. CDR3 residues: CASSLSSAYTDTQYF. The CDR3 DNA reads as TGCGCCAGCAGCTTGTCTAGCGCCTACACAGATACGCAGTATTTT.

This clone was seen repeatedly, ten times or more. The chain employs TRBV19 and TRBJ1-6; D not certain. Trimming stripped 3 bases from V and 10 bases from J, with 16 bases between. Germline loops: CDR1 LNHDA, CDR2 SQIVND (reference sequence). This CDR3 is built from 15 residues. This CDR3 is CASSMLVSQVSPLHF. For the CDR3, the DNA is TGTGCCAGTAGTATGCTGGTGTCCCAGGTGTCACCCCTCCACTTT.

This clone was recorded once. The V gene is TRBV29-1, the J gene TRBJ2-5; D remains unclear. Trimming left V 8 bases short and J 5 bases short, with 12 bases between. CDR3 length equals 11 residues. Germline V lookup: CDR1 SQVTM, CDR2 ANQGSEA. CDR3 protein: CSFSSGETQYF. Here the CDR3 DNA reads TGCAGCTTTAGCAGTGGGGAGACCCAGTACTTC.

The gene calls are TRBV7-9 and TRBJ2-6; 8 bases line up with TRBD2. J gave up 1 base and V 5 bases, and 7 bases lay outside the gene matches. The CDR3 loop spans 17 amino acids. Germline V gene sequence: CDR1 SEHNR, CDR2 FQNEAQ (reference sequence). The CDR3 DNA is TGTGCCAGCAGCCCCGGGGGGGGGCGATCTGGGGCCAACGTCCTGACTTTC. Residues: CASSPGGGRSGANVLTF.

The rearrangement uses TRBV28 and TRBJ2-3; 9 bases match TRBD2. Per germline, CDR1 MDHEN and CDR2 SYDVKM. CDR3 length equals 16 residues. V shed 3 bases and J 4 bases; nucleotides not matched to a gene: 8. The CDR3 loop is CASSLTSGGRADTQYF. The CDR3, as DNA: TGTGCCAGCAGTTTGACTAGCGGAGGTCGCGCAGATACGCAGTATTTT.

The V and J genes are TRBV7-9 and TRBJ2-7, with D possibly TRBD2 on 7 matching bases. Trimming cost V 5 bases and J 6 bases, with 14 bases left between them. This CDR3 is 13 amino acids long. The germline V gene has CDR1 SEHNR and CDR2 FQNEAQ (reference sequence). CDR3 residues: CASSQGTTGEQYF. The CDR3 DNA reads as TGTGCCAGCAGCCAGGGGACTACCGGCGAGCAGTACTTC. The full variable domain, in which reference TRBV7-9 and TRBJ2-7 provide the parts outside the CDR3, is DTGVSQNPRHKITKRGQNVTFRCDPISEHNRLYWYRQTLGQGPEFLTYFQNEAQLEKSRLLSDRFSAERPKGSFSTLEIQRTEQGDSAMYLCASSQGTTGEQYFGPGTRLTVT.

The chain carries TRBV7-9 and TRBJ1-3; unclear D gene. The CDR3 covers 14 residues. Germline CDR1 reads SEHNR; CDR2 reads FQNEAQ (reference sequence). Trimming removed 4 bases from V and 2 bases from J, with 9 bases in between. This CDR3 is CASSSYTAGNTIYF. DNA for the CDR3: TGTGCCAGCAGCTCGTACACCGCTGGAAACACCATATATTTT.

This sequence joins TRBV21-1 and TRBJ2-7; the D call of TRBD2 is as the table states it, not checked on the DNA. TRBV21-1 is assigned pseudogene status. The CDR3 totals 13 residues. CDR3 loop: CASSTRGAHEQYF. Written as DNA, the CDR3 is TGTGCCAGCAGCACGCGGGGGGCCCACGAGCAGTACTTC.

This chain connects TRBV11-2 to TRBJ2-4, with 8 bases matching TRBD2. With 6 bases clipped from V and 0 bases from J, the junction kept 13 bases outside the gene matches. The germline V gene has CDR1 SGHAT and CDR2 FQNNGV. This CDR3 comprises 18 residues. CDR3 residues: CASSQKSREGLAKNIQYF. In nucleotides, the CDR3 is TGTGCCAGCAGTCAGAAATCTCGGGAGGGTTTAGCCAAAAACATTCAGTACTTC.

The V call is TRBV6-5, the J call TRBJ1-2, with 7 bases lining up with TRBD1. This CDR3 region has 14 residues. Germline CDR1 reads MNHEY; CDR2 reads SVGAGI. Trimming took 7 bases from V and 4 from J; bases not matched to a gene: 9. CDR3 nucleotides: TGTGCCAGCACCCTGGGGGGACAGCTCTATGGCTACACCTTC. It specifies CASTLGGQLYGYTF.

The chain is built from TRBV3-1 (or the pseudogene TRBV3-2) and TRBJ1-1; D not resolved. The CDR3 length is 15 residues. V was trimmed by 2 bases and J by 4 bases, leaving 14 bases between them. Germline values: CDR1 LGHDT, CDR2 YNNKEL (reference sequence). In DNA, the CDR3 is TGTGCCAGCAGCCAATTCCCAAGCGAGGGCACTGAAGCTTTCTTT. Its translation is CASSQFPSEGTEAFF.

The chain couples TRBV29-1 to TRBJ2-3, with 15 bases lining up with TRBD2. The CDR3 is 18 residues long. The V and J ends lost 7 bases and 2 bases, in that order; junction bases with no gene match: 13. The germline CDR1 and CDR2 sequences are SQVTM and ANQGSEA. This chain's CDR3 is CSGGLAGGKGYSTDTQYF. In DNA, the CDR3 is TGCAGCGGCGGACTAGCGGGAGGGAAGGGATATTCCACAGATACGCAGTATTTT.

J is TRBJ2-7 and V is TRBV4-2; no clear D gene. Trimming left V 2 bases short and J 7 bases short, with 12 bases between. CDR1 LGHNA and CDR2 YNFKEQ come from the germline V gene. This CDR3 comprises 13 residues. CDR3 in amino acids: CASSQTSEAEQYF. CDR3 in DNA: TGTGCCAGCAGCCAAACGAGCGAGGCTGAGCAGTACTTC.

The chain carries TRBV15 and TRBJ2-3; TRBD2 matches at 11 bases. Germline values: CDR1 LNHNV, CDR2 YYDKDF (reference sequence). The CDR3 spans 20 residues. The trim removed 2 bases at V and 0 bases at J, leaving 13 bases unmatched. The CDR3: CATSRPTGLAGTTSTDTQYF. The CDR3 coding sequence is TGTGCCACCAGCAGACCAACCGGACTAGCGGGCACCACTAGCACAGATACGCAGTATTTT. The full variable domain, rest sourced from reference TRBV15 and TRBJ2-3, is DAMVIQNPRYQVTQFGKPVTLSCSQTLNHNVMYWYQQKSSQAPKLLFHYYDKDFNNEADTPDNFQSRRPNTSFCFLDIRSPGLGDTAMYLCATSRPTGLAGTTSTDTQYFGPGTRLTVL.

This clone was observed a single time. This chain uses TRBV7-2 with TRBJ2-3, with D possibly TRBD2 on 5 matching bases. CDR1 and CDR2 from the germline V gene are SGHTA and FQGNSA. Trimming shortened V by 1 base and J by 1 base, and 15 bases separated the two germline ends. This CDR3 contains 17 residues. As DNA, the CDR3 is TGTGCCAGCAGCTTAGAAGGCTCTGGGCGGGGCACAGATACGCAGTATTTT. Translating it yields CASSLEGSGRGTDTQYF.

The CDR3 nucleotides read TGTGCCACCAGCTTCGACACCTCTGGAAACACCATATATTTT. It specifies CATSFDTSGNTIYF. This rearrangement joins TRBV15 to TRBJ1-3; D uncertain. Germline values: CDR1 LNHNV, CDR2 YYDKDF (reference sequence). V lost 5 bases and J 0 bases, leaving 8 bases between the germline ends. This CDR3 contains 14 residues.

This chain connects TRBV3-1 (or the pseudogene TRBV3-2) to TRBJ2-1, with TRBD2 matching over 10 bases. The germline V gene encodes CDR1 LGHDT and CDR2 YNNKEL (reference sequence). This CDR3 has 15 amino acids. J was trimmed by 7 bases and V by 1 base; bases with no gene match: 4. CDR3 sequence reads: CASSQGTSGHNEQFF. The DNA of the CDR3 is TGTGCCAGCAGCCAAGGGACTAGCGGACATAATGAGCAGTTCTTC.

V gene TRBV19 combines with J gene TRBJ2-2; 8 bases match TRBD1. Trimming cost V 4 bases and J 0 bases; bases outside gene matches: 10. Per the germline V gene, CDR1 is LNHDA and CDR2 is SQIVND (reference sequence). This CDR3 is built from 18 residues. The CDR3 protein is CASSTGTGGAANTGELFF. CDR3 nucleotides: TGTGCCAGTAGTACCGGGACAGGAGGCGCCGCGAACACCGGGGAGCTGTTTTTT.